This T cell receptor beta chain is drawn from a study of blood T cell repertoires in COVID-19. Study-level background: T cells, B-cell-depleted T cells, or PBMCs supplied cDNA or gDNA.

Original data processing: Amplified reference gene primers provided the basis for estimating nucleated cell counts. Here immunoSEQ multiplex PCR was the method, and the copy in TCRdb shows in-frame clones only, minus some. V, J and clone size derive from that table, while D and trimming were established from the DNA sequence. This sample carries about 420,000 clones, approximately 90% of them seen once, and the ten largest clones take roughly 0.84%. CDR3 length: 15 amino acids. Looked up from germline, CDR1 is LNHDA and CDR2 is SQIVND (reference sequence). V was trimmed by 3 bases and J by 1 base, leaving 11 bases between them.

Sample: peripheral blood. The V gene is TRBV19, the J gene TRBJ2-3; TRBD1 might be the D (6 bases). The source is a man aged 18 to 30 with COVID-19, enrolled during active disease. The CDR3 here is CASSMGAYRTDTQYF. In DNA form, the CDR3 reads TGTGCCAGTAGTATGGGGGCTTACCGCACAGATACGCAGTATTTT.